The 13 T cell receptor beta chains below all came from one sample that was sequenced in a study of T-cell memory formation after mild COVID-19. TCRdb used MiXCR to reprocess the 5' RACE reads, holding one entry per CDR3 protein. The sample lists around 370,000 distinct CDR3 sequences; around a fifth were seen once. The sample taken for sequencing was PBMCs or a T cell subset sorted from them (not recorded which). Receptors were obtained from an adult woman who had mild COVID-19 (a few samples of this study predate the infection). Cell type and time point are not known.

This clonotype was found many times. This chain joins TRBV12-3 or TRBV12-4 and TRBJ1-1; no reliable D call. V lost 1 base and J lost 2, with 11 bases in between. The CDR3 loop spans 15 amino acids. The CDR3 bases are TGTGCCAGCAGTTTAGATGGCAGTTATAACACTGAAGCTTTCTTT. Protein product: CASSLDGSYNTEAFF.

This clonotype showed up just a few times. This chain links TRBV5-1 with TRBJ1-1; no definite D call. Germline V lookup: CDR1 SGHRS, CDR2 YFSETQ. The CDR3 has 15 residues. Trimming removed 4 bases from V and 8 bases from J, with 21 bases in between. CDR3 in amino acids: CASSPARTLGSEAFF. The DNA of the CDR3 is TGCGCCAGCAGCCCGGCCCGGACCCTTGGAAGCGAAGCTTTCTTT.

This clonotype has a handful of counts. The gene calls are TRBV25-1 and TRBJ2-7; D is perhaps TRBD1 (7 bases). V lost 6 bases to trimming and J lost 2 bases, with 17 bases between them. The CDR3 has 15 residues. Germline V gene lookup returns CDR1 MGHDK and CDR2 SYGVNS. The CDR3 DNA sequence: TGTGCCAGCAGCCTTAAAGGAGGGGGCGCCTACGAGCAGTACTTC. It codes for CASSLKGGGAYEQYF.

This clonotype was seen a handful of times. V usage is TRBV20-1 and J usage is TRBJ2-7; D is possibly TRBD1 (6 bases). Germline CDR1 DFQATT, CDR2 SNEGSKA (reference sequence). The CDR3 runs 16 residues. V was shortened by 1 base and J by 3 bases, with 19 bases between the two germline ends. CDR3: CSARARLSGASYEQYF. In nucleotides, the CDR3 is TGCAGTGCTAGAGCTCGTTTGTCAGGGGCGAGCTACGAGCAGTACTTC.

This rearrangement joins TRBV7-6 to TRBJ2-7, with unresolved D. The CDR3 totals 14 residues. Between the trimmed V and J ends, which lost 1 base and 2 bases, there was a span of 9 bases. Germline assignment: CDR1 SGHVS and CDR2 FNYEAQ. CDR3 protein: CASSLDPLTYEQYF. CDR3 nucleotide sequence: TGTGCCAGCAGCTTAGACCCCCTAACCTACGAGCAGTACTTC.

A few counts support this clonotype. The chain carries TRBV18 and TRBJ1-5; D remains ambiguous. The CDR3 has 17 amino acids. Trimming left V 2 bases short and J 0 bases short, with 14 bases between. CDR1 is KGHSH, CDR2 LQKENI, per germline. Here the CDR3 DNA reads TGTGCCAGCTCACCAGTTCAACAGCAATATAGCAATCAGCCCCAGCATTTT. Amino acids: CASSPVQQQYSNQPQHF.

The sample holds a few counts of this clonotype. The chain has TRBV7-9 and TRBJ2-2, with 9 bases aligning to TRBD2. V lost 4 bases, J lost 6 bases, and 9 bases stayed unmatched. The CDR3 has 16 amino acids. Germline lookup yields CDR1 SEHNR and CDR2 FQNEAQ (reference sequence). Here the CDR3 DNA reads TGTGCCAGCAGCTCTCTTTGGACTAGCGTTGCCGGGGAGCTGTTTTTT. This encodes CASSSLWTSVAGELFF.

V usage is TRBV6-5 and J usage is TRBJ1-2; 7 bases are a match to TRBD1. The CDR3 covers 15 residues. Looked up from germline, CDR1 is MNHEY and CDR2 is SVGAGI. The V segment lost 5 bases and the J segment 7 bases; nucleotides outside the gene matches: 13. DNA for the CDR3: TGTGCCAGCAGTCACCCTGGAACAGGGGCTCGTGGCTACACCTTC. It yields the protein CASSHPGTGARGYTF.

The V call is TRBV20-1, the J call TRBJ1-2; D gene uncertain. The V gene's germline CDR1 is DFQATT and CDR2 SNEGSKA (reference sequence). The CDR3 is made up of 11 amino acids. The CDR3 DNA reads TGCACCCTGGGTCCTAACTATGGCTACACCTTC. This gives the protein CTLGPNYGYTF.

This clonotype came up a few times. V is TRBV11-3 and J is TRBJ2-1; 10 bases agree with TRBD2. The CDR3 runs to 14 residues. The germline gives CDR1 SGHNT, CDR2 YENEEA. The V gene end was trimmed by 7 bases and the J gene end by 3 bases; junction bases not matched to a gene: 3. Here the CDR3 DNA reads TGTGCCAGCACACTAGCGGGGATCTACAATGAGCAGTTCTTC. This translates into CASTLAGIYNEQFF.

A single count supports this clonotype. In nucleotides, the CDR3 is TGCGCCAGCAGCCGTGGACAGGAGGGGGATTACGAGCAGTACTTC. This encodes CASSRGQEGDYEQYF. The chain joins TRBV4-1 to TRBJ2-7; D may be TRBD1 (7 bases). V dropped 4 bases and J dropped 4 bases, with 17 bases sitting between them. The CDR3 covers 15 residues. Germline V gene data show CDR1 as MGHRA and CDR2 as YSYEKL.

This clonotype was seen a handful of times. V and J are TRBV5-1 and TRBJ2-7; 7 nucleotides agree with TRBD2. The CDR3 has 19 residues. The germline V gene encodes CDR1 SGHRS and CDR2 YFSETQ. J gave up 0 bases and V 0 bases, and 15 bases lay outside the gene matches. Written as DNA, the CDR3 is TGCGCCAGCAGCTTGGATTGGGGCGGGGGAGCAGGGAGCTCCTACGAGCAGTACTTC. Encoded protein: CASSLDWGGGAGSSYEQYF.

This chain uses TRBV5-1 with TRBJ2-3, with TRBD1 identical over 9 bases. From germline, CDR1 is SGHRS and CDR2 YFSETQ. V was clipped by 0 bases and J by 4 bases; unmatched bases: 9. This CDR3 has 17 amino acids. This chain's CDR3 is CASSLARLDRGADTQYF. The CDR3 nucleotides are TGCGCCAGCAGCTTGGCCCGTTTGGACAGGGGCGCAGATACGCAGTATTTT.